This entry features one TCR beta chain sequence. Its antigen is not identified. The sample originates from a study of T-cell memory formation after mild COVID-19. Study conclusions and caveats: Later expanders leaned CD4+, whereas clones that contracted between day 15 and 85 were balanced CD4/CD8.

Germline CDR1 reads LGHNT; CDR2 reads FRNRAP. The CDR3 consists of 16 residues. V was pared by 5 bases and J by 8 bases, with 14 bases of the junction left unmatched. TCRdb reanalysed the 5' RACE reads using MiXCR and keeps one entry per CDR3 protein. The sample contains about 140,000 distinct CDR3 sequences, about 14% of which appear only once. The source of this sequence is an adult woman who had mild COVID-19 (a few samples of this study predate the infection). Cell type and time point are not known. The sample was PBMCs or a T cell subset sorted from them (not recorded which). The chain links TRBV12-5 to TRBJ2-1, with TRBD2 identical over 8 bases. CDR3 coding DNA: TGTGCTAGTGGTCCACCCAGCGGGAGTAATTGGGATGAGCAGTTCTTC. Residues: CASGPPSGSNWDEQFF.